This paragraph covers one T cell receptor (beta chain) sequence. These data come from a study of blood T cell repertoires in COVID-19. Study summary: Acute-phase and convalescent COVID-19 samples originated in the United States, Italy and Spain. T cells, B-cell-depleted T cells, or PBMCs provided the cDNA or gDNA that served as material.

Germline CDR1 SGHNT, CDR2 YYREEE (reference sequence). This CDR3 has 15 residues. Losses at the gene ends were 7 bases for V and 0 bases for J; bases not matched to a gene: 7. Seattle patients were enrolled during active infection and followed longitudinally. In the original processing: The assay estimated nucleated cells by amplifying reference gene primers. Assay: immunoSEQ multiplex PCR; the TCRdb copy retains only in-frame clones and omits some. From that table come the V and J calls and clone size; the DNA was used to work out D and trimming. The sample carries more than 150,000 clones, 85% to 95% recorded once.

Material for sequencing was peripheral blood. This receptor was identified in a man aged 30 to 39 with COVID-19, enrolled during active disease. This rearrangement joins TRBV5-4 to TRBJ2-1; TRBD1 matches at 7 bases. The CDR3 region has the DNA TGTGCCAGCGGCTCACAGGGGAACTCCTACAATGAGCAGTTCTTC. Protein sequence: CASGSQGNSYNEQFF.